This T cell receptor (beta chain) is drawn from a study of blood T cell repertoires in COVID-19. CDR1 and CDR2 (germline): LGHNA, YNFKEQ. This CDR3 is 15 amino acids long. Trimming removed 0 bases at V and 3 bases at J, with 9 bases between. Methods used by the authors: Amplification with reference gene primers provided the estimates of nucleated cell counts. Only in-frame clones appear in the TCRdb table, and some are missing; sequencing was by immunoSEQ multiplex PCR. The V and J calls and clone size come from that table; D and trimming were worked out from the DNA. This sample carries about 380,000 clones, 88% of them seen once, and the ten largest clones take 1.2%. This study enrolled people aged about 18 to 100 from 20 to 25 US geographic areas. Recovered status applied to Cohort 3 donors who had two consecutive negative PCRs. It also applied to those with clearance or with symptom resolution.

The clonotype comes from a young woman who had recovered from COVID-19. The material sequenced was PBMCs or T cells enriched from blood (not recorded which). The chain uses TRBV4-2 and TRBJ1-5, with D uncertain. The CDR3 loop is CASSQEFRHNQPQHF. CDR3 coding DNA: TGTGCCAGCAGCCAAGAATTCAGGCACAATCAGCCCCAGCATTTT.